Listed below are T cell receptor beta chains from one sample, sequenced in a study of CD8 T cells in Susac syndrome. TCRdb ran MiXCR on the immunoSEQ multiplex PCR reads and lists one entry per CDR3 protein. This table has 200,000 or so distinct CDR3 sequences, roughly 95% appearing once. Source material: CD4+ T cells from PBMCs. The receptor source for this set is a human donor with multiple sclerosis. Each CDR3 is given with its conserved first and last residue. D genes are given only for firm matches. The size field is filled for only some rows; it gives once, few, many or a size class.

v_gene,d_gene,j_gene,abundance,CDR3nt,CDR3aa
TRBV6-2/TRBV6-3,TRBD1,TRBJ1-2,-,TGTGCCAGCAGTTACCCGGATGCTCGAGCAGGGGGGTATGGCTACACCTTC,CASSYPDARAGGYGYTF
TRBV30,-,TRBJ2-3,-,TGTGCCTGGAGTAAGGTGGCGGGTGGCACAGATACGCAGTATTTT,CAWSKVAGGTDTQYF
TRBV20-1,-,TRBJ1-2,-,TGCAGTGCTCCTCAGAAGGCGCCATTCAGGAGCTACACCTTC,CSAPQKAPFRSYTF
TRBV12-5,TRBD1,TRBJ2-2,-,TGTGCTAGTGGCAGGGACAGAAACACCGGGGAGCTGTTTTTT,CASGRDRNTGELFF
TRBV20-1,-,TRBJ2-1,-,TGCAGTGCAGATCCCCAAGCGCTCTCACCCTACAATGAGCAGTTCTTC,CSADPQALSPYNEQFF
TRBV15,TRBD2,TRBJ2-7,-,TGTGCCACCAGCAGAGGTGGGACTAGGGCCTTGGAGCAGTACTTC,CATSRGGTRALEQYF
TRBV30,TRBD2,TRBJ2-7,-,TGTGCCTGGAGTAGTGCGGGAGCGGAGCAGTACTTC,CAWSSAGAEQYF
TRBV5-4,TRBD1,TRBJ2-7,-,TGTGCCATGGGGGACAGGGGCGTCATCTACGAGCAGTACTTC,CAMGDRGVIYEQYF
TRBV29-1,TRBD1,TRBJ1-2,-,TGCAGCGTTTTCCCTCGACAGGGTAGCTATGGCTACACCTTC,CSVFPRQGSYGYTF
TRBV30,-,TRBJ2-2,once,TGTGCCTGGAGTGTTGCGAGGACGCTTAACACCGGGGAGCTGTTTTTT,CAWSVARTLNTGELFF
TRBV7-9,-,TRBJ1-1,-,TGTGCCAGCAGGCCCCAAAGGGAGACTGAAGCTTTCTTT,CASRPQRETEAFF
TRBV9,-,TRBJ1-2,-,TGTGCCAGCAGCGGGACAGAGAACTATGGCTACACCTTC,CASSGTENYGYTF
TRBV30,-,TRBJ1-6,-,TGTGCCTGGAGTGTTCCCGGGACACCCCTCCACTTT,CAWSVPGTPLHF
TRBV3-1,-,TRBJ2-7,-,TGTGCCAGCAGCCAGTTCACTGGGAACTACGAGCAGTACTTC,CASSQFTGNYEQYF
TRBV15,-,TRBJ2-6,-,TGTGCCACCGCTGCGGGGTCTGCTGGGGCCAACGTCCTGACTTTC,CATAAGSAGANVLTF
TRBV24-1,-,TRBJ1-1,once,TGTGCCACCAGCCCCGACCAGAACACTGAAGCTTTCTTT,CATSPDQNTEAFF
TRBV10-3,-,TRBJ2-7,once,TGTGCCATCAGTGAGCCGGACAACTACGAGCAGTACTTC,CAISEPDNYEQYF
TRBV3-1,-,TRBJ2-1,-,TGTGCCAGCAGCAGGGACGGTGCTACGGATTTTGCGCAGTTCTTC,CASSRDGATDFAQFF
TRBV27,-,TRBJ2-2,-,TGTGCCAGCAGTTTTGGGCGCACCGGGGAGCTGTTTTTT,CASSFGRTGELFF
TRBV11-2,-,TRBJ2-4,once,TGTGCCAGCAGGCCCGCTAAGGGGGGGGCTGGAAACATTCAGTACTTC,CASRPAKGGAGNIQYF